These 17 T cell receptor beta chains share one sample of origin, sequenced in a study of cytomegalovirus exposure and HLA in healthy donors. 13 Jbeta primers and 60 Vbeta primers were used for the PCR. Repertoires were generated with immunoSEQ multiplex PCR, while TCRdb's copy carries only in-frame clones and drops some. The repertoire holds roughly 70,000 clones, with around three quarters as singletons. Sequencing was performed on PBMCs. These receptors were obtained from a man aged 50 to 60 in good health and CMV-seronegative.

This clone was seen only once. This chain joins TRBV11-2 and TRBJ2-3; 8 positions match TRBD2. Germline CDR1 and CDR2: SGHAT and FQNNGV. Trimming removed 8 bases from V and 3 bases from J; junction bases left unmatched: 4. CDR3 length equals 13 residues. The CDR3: CASSGGHTDTQYF. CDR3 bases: TGTGCCAGCTCGGGGGGGCATACAGATACGCAGTATTTT.

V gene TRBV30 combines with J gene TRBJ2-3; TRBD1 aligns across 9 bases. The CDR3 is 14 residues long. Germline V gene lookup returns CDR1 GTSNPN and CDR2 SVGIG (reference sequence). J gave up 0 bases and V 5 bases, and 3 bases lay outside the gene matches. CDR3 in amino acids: CAWGTGSSTDTQYF. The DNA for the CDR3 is TGTGCCTGGGGGACAGGGAGCAGCACAGATACGCAGTATTTT.

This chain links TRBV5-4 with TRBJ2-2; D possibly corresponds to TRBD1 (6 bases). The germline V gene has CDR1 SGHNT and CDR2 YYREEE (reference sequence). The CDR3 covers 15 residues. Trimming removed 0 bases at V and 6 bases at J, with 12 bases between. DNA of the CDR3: TGTGCCAGCAGCTTGGGACAGGAAAGGTCCGGGGAGCTGTTTTTT. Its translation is CASSLGQERSGELFF.

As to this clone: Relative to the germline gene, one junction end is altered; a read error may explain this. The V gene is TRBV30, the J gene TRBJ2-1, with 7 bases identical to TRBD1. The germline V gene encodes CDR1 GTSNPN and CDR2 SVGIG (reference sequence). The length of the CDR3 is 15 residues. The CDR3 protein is CAWSGLLGTDKEQFF. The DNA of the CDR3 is TGTGCCTGGAGTGGGTTGCTGGGGACAGACAAAGAGCAGTTCTTC.

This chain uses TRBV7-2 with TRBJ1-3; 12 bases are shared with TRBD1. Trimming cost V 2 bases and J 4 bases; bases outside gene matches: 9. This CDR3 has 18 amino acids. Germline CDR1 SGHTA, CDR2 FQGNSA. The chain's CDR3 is CASSLSAWGQGAGNTIYF. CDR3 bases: TGTGCCAGCAGCTTATCTGCGTGGGGACAGGGGGCGGGAAACACCATATATTTT. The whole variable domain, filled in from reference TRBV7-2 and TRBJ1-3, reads GAGVSQSPSNKVTEKGKDVELRCDPISGHTALYWYRQSLGQGLEFLIYFQGNSAPDKSGLPSDRFSAERTGGSVSTLTIQRTQQEDSAVYLCASSLSAWGQGAGNTIYFGEGSWLTVV.

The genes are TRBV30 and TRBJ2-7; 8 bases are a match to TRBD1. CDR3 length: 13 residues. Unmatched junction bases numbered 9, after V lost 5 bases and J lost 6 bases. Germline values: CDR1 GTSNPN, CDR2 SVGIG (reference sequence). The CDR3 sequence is CAWAQATGGEQYF. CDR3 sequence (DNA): TGTGCCTGGGCCCAAGCCACAGGGGGCGAGCAGTACTTC.

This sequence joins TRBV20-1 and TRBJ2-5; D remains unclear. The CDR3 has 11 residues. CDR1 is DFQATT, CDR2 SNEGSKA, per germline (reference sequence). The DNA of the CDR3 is TGCAGACCCCGTCGGCAAGAGACCCAGTACTTC. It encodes CRPRRQETQYF.

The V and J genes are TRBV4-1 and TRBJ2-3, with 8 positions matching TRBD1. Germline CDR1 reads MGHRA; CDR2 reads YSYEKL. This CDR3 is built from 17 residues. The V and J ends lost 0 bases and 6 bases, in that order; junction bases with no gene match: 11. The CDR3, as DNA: TGCGCCAGCAGCCAAGAACGGACAGGGCCTCGTGCGGATACGCAGTATTTT. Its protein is CASSQERTGPRADTQYF.

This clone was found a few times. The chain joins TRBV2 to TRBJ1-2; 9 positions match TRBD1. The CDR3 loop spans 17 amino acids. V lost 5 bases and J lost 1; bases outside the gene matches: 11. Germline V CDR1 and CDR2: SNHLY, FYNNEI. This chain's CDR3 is CASSRPRDREDNYGYTF. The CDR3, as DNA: TGTGCCAGCAGTCGGCCAAGGGACAGGGAGGATAACTATGGCTACACCTTC.

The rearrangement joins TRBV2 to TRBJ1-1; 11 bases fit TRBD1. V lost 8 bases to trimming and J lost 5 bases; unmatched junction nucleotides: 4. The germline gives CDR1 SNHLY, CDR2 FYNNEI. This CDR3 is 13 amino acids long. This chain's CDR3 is CASCGTGGTEAFF. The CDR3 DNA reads TGTGCCAGCTGCGGGACAGGGGGAACTGAAGCTTTCTTT.

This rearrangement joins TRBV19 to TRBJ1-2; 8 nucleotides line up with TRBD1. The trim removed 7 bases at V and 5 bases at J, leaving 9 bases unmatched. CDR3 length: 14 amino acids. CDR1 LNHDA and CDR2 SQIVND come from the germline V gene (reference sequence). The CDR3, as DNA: TGTGCCAGTATCCCGACAGGGGCATATTATGGCTACACCTTC. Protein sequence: CASIPTGAYYGYTF.

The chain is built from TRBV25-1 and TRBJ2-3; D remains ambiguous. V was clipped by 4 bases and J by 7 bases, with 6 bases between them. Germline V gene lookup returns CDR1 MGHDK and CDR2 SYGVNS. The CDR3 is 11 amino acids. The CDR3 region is CASSAAYTQYF. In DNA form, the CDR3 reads TGTGCCAGCAGTGCAGCGTATACGCAGTATTTT.

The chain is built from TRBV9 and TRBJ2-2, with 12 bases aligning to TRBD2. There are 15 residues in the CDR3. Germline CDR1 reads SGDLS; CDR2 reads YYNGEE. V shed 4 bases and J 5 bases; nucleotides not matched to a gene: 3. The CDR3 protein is CASSSLAGGTGELFF. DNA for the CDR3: TGTGCCAGCAGCTCCCTAGCGGGAGGGACCGGGGAGCTGTTTTTT.

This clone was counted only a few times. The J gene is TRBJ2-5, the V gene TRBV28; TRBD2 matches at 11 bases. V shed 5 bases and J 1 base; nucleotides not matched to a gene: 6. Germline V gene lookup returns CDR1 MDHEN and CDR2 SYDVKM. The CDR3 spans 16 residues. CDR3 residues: CASSVTSGSFQETQYF. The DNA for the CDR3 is TGTGCCAGCAGTGTTACTAGCGGGAGCTTCCAAGAGACCCAGTACTTC.

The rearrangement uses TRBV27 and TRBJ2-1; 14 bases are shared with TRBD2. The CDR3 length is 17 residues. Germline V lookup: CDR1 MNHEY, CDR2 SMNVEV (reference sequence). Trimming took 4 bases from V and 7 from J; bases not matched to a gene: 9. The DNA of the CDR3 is TGTGCCAGCAGTTCTCCGGGACTAGCGGGAGTAAGAAATGAGCAGTTCTTC. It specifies CASSSPGLAGVRNEQFF.

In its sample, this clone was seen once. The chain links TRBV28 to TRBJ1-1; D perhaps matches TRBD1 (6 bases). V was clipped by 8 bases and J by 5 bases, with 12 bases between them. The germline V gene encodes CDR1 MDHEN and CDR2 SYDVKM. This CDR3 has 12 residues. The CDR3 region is CASLGQWTEAFF. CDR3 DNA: TGTGCCAGCCTGGGACAATGGACTGAAGCTTTCTTT.

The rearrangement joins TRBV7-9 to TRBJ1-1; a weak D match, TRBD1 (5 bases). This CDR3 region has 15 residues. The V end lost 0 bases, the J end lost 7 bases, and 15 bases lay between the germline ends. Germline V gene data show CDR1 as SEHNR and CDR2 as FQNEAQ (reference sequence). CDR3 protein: CASSLALGALSEAFF. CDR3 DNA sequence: TGTGCCAGCAGCTTAGCCCTAGGGGCGCTTAGTGAAGCTTTCTTT.